Listed below are T cell receptor beta chains from one sample, sequenced in a study of a mutant IDH1 vaccine in newly diagnosed glioma. TCRdb keeps only in-frame clones here, not all; method: immunoSEQ multiplex PCR. Of about 92,000 clones detected, about 82% appear once; the ten largest clones hold over 6.5%. Sequencing used PBMCs, obtained from a glioma patient treated with radiotherapy, temozolomide or both. These receptor sequences come from a man aged 35 to 55 with glioma. Both conserved end residues are part of each CDR3. A D gene is named only where the DNA matches it firmly. Only some rows state a clone size, as once, few, many or a class for expanded clones.

D	V	J	size	CDR3	DNA
-	TRBV5-6	TRBJ1-2	-	CASSLMDLTVYGYTF	TGTGCCAGCAGCTTGATGGACCTTACGGTCTATGGCTACACCTTC
TRBD1	TRBV5-6	TRBJ1-1	-	CASSDRDRPNTEAFF	TGTGCCAGCAGCGACCGGGACAGGCCTAACACTGAAGCTTTCTTT
-	TRBV7-2	TRBJ1-4	-	CASSLLSGADEKLFF	TGTGCCAGCAGCTTACTCTCTGGGGCGGATGAAAAACTGTTTTTT
-	TRBV7-2	TRBJ1-1	-	CASRSGGNMNTEAFF	TGTGCCAGCAGATCGGGCGGAAACATGAACACTGAAGCTTTCTTT
-	TRBV2	TRBJ1-1	few	CASSSRRGTEAFF	TGTGCCAGCAGCTCAAGGCGGGGGACTGAAGCTTTCTTT
-	TRBV7-3	TRBJ2-3	-	CASSMGPSIGTDTQYF	TGTGCCAGCAGTATGGGACCTTCAATCGGCACAGATACGCAGTATTTT
-	TRBV6-6	TRBJ1-6	-	CASRVDGTYNSPLHF	TGTGCCAGCAGGGTAGACGGGACCTATAATTCACCCCTCCACTTT
TRBD1	TRBV30	TRBJ2-1	-	CAWSGGQGAYNEQFF	TGTGCCTGGAGTGGTGGGCAGGGGGCATACAATGAGCAGTTCTTC
-	TRBV15	TRBJ2-1	few	CATSRGWDEQFF	TGTGCCACCAGCCGAGGGTGGGATGAGCAGTTCTTC
-	TRBV18	TRBJ2-5	few	CASSPFPGIETQYF	TGTGCCAGCTCACCTTTTCCAGGGATCGAGACCCAGTACTTC
-	TRBV7-8	TRBJ2-2	-	CASSHGLGTGELFF	TGTGCCAGCAGCCACGGACTGGGCACCGGGGAGCTGTTTTTT
-	TRBV11-2	TRBJ1-2	-	CASSLVRMSYGYTF	TGTGCCAGCAGCTTAGTAAGGATGTCGTATGGCTACACCTTC
TRBD2	TRBV6-5	TRBJ2-1	-	CASKPGTSGHNEQFF	TGTGCCTCCAAGCCCGGGACTAGCGGGCACAATGAGCAGTTCTTC
TRBD1	TRBV4-1	TRBJ2-2	-	CASSLLWGQGTSTGELFF	TGCGCCAGCAGCCTGCTTTGGGGACAGGGGACGAGCACCGGGGAGCTGTTTTTT